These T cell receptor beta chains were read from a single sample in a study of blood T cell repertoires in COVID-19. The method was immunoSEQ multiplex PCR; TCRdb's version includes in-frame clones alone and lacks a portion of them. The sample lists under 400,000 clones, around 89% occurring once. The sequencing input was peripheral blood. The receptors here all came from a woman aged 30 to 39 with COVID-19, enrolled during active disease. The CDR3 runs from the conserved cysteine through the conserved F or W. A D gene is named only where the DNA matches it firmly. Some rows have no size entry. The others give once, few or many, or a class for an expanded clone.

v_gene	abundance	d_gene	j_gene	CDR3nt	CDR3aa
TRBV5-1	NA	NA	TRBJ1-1	TGCGCCAGCAGCTTGGTTGTAGGGGGCACTGAAGCTTTCTTT	CASSLVVGGTEAFF
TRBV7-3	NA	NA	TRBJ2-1	TGTGCCAGCAGCCTAATACCGAGCTCCTACAATGAGCAGTTCTTC	CASSLIPSSYNEQFF
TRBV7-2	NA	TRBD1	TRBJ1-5	TGTGCCAGCAGCACAGGGGCCGGGGGTAGCAATCAGCCCCAGCATTTT	CASSTGAGGSNQPQHF
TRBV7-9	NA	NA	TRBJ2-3	TGTGCCAGCAGCGAGGCCACAGATACGCAGTATTTT	CASSEATDTQYF
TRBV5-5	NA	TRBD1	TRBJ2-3	TGTGCCAGCAGCTTGGGGGGACAGGGTTACGCAGATACGCAGTATTTT	CASSLGGQGYADTQYF
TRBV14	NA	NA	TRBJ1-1	TGTGCCAGCCGTCGGGGAGGGAACACTGAAGCTTTCTTT	CASRRGGNTEAFF
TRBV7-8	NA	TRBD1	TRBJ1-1	TGTGCCAGCAGCCCCTTGAGGGGGCCGAACACTGAAGCTTTCTTT	CASSPLRGPNTEAFF
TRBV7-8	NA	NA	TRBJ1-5	TGTGCCAGCAGCTTAGGTTGGGACACCAATCAGCCCCAGCATTTT	CASSLGWDTNQPQHF
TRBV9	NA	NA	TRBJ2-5	TGTGCCAGCAGCGTAGGGGGCAGCTTTCAAGAGACCCAGTACTTC	CASSVGGSFQETQYF
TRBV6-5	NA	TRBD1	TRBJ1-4	TGTGCCAGCAGTTACTCGAGGCAGGGGGATGAAAAACTGTTTTTT	CASSYSRQGDEKLFF
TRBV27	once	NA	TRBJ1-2	TGTGCCAGCAGACAGGCAGGTCACTATGGCTACACCTTC	CASRQAGHYGYTF
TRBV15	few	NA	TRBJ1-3	TGTGCCACCAGACCTCAGGGATCGTCTGGAAACACCATATATTTT	CATRPQGSSGNTIYF
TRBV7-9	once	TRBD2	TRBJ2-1	TGTGCCAGCAGCTTGCGGGGGGCAGATTACAATGAGCAGTTCTTC	CASSLRGADYNEQFF
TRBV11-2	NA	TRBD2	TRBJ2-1	TGTGCCAGCAGCTTAGGGGGAGCGGGGCCCCCCTACAATGAGCAGTTCTTC	CASSLGGAGPPYNEQFF
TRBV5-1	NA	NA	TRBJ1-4	TGCGCCAGCAGCTTGGGACACAGCCAAGAGGAAAAACTGTTTTTT	CASSLGHSQEEKLFF
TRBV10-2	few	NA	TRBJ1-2	TGCGCCACCCACAGGGACGGTGGCTACACCTTC	CATHRDGGYTF
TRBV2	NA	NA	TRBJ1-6	TGTGCCAGCAAAAATGTTCAGGGTTCGAATTCACCCCTCCACTTT	CASKNVQGSNSPLHF
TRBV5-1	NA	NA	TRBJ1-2	TGCGCCAGCAGCTTGGATGGGAGGGCTAACTATGGCTACACCTTC	CASSLDGRANYGYTF
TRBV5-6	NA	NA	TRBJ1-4	TGTGCCAGCAGCTTGGTTGGTAGAAATGAAAAACTGTTTTTT	CASSLVGRNEKLFF
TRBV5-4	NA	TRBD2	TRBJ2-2	TGTGCCAGCAGCCCGGGACTACCGAACACCGGGGAGCTGTTTTTT	CASSPGLPNTGELFF
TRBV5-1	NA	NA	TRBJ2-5	TGCGCCAGCAGCTACAGGGACGGCCAAGAGACCCAGTACTTC	CASSYRDGQETQYF
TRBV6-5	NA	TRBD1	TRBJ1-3	TGTGCCAGCACCCCGGACAGGGCAGGAAACACCATATATTTT	CASTPDRAGNTIYF
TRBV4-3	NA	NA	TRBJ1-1	TGCGCCAGCAGCCAAGAAGTCAGTCAGGGGATGGGCACTGAAGCTTTCTTT	CASSQEVSQGMGTEAFF
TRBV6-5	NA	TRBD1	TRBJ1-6	TGTGCCAGCAGGCGGGACAGCGCCTATAATTCACCCCTCCACTTT	CASRRDSAYNSPLHF
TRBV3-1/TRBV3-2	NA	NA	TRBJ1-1	TGTGCCAGCAGCCCCTTGACGGGGAACACTGAAGCTTTCTTT	CASSPLTGNTEAFF
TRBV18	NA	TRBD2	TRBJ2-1	TGTGCCAGCTCACCCGGACTAGCGGGAAACAATGAGCAGTTCTTC	CASSPGLAGNNEQFF